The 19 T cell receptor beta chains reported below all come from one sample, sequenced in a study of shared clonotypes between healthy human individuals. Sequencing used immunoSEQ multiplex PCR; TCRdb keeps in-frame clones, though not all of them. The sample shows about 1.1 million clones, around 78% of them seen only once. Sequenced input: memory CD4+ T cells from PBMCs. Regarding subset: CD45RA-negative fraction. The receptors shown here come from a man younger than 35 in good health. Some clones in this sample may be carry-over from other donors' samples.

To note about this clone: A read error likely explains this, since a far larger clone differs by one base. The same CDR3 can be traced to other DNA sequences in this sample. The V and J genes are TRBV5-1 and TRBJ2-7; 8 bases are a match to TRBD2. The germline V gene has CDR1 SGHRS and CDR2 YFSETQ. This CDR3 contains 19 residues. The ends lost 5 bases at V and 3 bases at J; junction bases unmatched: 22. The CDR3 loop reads CASSTMGGLAGSSRYEQYF. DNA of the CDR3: TGCGCCAGCAGTACGATGGGTGGACTAGCAGGCAGTAGCCGCTACGAGCAGTACTTC.

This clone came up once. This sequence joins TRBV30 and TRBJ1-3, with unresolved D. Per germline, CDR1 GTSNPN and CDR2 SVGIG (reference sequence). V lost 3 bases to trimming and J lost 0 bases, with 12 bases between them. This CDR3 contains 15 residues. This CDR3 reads CAWSLRRSSGNTIYF. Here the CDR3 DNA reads TGTGCCTGGAGCCTAAGGCGGTCCTCTGGAAACACCATATATTTT.

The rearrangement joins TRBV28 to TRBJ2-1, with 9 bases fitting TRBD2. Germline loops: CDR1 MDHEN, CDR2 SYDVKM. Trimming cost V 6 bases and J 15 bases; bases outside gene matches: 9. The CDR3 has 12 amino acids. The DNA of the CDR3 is TGTGCCAGCAGGGGGGCGGGAGGGCCTTGGTTCTTC. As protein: CASRGAGGPWFF.

The CDR3 DNA is TGCGCCAGCACCCTAACGCAAACGAGCTCTGGAAACACCATATATTTT. Residues: CASTLTQTSSGNTIYF. The V and J genes are TRBV5-1 and TRBJ1-3; D is unresolved. The ends were cut back, 6 bases at V and 0 bases at J, with 16 bases in the middle. In germline, CDR1 is SGHRS, CDR2 YFSETQ. The CDR3 is 16 residues long.

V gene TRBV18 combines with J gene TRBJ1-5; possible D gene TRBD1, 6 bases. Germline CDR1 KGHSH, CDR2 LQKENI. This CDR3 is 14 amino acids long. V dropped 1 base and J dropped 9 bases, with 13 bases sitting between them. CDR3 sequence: CASSPLTGLPPQHF. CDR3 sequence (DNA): TGTGCCAGCTCACCACTGACAGGTCTACCGCCCCAGCATTTT. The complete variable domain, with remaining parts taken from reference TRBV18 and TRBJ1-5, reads NAGVMQNPRHLVRRRGQEARLRCSPMKGHSHVYWYRQLPEEGLKFMVYLQKENIIDESGMPKERFSAEFPKEGPSILRIQQVVRGDSAAYFCASSPLTGLPPQHFGDGTRLSIL.

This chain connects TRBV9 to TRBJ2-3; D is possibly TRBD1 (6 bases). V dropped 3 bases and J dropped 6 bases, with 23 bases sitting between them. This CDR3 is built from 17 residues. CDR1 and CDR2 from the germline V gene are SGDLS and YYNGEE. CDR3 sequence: CASSAGFLTGIGDTQYF. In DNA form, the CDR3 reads TGTGCCAGCAGCGCCGGATTCCTTACAGGGATCGGGGATACGCAGTATTTT.

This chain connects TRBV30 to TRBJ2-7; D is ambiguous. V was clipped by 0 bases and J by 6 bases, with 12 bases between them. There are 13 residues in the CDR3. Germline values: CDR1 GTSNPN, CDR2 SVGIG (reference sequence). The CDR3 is CAWSVSFTGEQYF. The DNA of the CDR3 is TGTGCCTGGAGTGTTTCGTTCACCGGCGAGCAGTACTTC.

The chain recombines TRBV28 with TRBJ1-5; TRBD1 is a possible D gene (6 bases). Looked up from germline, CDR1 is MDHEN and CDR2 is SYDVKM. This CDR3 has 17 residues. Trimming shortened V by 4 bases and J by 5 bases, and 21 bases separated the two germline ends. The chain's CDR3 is CASSSTLGQSDYQPQHF. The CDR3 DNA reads TGTGCCAGCAGTTCGACCCTCGGACAGTCGGACTATCAGCCCCAGCATTTT.

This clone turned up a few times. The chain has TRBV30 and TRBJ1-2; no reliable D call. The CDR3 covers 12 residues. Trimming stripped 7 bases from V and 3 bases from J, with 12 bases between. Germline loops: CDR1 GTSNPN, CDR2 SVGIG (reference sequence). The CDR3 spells CALSRFYYGYTF. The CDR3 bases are TGTGCCTTGTCAAGATTCTACTATGGCTACACCTTC.

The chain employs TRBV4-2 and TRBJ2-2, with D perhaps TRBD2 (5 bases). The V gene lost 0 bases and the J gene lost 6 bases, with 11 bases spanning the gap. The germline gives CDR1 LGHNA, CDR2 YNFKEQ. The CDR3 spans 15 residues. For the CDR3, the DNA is TGTGCCAGCAGCCAAGAAGGCCTAGCTTCCGGGGAGCTGTTTTTT. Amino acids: CASSQEGLASGELFF.

In DNA, the CDR3 is TGTGCCAGCAAACAGGGATCTGGAAACACCATATATTTT. Its translation: CASKQGSGNTIYF. The chain joins TRBV27 to TRBJ1-3; maybe TRBD1 (6 bases). The CDR3 runs 13 residues. CDR1 is MNHEY and CDR2 is SMNVEV in the germline V gene (reference sequence). The V end lost 7 bases, the J end lost 1 base, and 8 bases lay between the germline ends.

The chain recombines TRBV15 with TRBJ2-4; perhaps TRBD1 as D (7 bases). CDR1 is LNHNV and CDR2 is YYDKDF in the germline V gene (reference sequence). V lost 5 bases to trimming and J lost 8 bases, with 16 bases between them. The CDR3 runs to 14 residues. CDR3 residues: CATSRDDREDIQYF. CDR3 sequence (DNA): TGTGCCACCAGCCGGGACGACAGGGAGGACATTCAGTACTTC.

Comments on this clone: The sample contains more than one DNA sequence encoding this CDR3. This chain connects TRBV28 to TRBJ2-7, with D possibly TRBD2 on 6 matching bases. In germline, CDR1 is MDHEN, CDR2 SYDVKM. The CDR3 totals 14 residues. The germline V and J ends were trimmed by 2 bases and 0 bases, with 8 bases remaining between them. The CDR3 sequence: CASSLLASSYEQYF. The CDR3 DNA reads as TGTGCCAGCAGTTTACTAGCGAGCTCCTACGAGCAGTACTTC.

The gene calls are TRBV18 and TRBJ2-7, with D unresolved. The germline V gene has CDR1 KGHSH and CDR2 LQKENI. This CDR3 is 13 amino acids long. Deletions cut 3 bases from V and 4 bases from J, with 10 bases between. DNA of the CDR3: TGTGCCAGCTCACCTAACTTCCTGTACGAGCAGTACTTC. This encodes CASSPNFLYEQYF.

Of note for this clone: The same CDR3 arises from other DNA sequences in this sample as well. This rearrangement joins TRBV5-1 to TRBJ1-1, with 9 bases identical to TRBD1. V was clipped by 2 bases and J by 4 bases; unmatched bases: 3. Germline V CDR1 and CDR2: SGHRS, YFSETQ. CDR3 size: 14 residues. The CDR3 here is CASSLQGAGTEAFF. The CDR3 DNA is TGCGCCAGCAGCTTACAGGGGGCTGGCACTGAAGCTTTCTTT.

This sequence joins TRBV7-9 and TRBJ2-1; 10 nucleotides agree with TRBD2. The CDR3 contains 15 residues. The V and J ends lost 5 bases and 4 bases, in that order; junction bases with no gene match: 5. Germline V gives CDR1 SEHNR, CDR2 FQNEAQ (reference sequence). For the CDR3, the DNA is TGTGCCAGCAGCCACCGTAGCGGGGGGTACAATGAGCAGTTCTTC. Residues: CASSHRSGGYNEQFF.

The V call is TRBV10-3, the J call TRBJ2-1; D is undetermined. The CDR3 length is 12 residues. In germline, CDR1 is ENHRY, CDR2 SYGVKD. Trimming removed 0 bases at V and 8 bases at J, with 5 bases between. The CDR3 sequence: CAISESEDEQFF. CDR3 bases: TGTGCCATCAGTGAGTCCGAGGATGAGCAGTTCTTC.

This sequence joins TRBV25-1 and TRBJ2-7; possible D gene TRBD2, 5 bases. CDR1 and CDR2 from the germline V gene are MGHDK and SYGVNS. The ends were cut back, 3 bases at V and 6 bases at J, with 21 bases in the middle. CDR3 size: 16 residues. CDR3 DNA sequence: TGTGCCAGCAGTGATCCCTTAGGGAGTAGACGGGGCGAGCAGTACTTC. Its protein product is CASSDPLGSRRGEQYF.

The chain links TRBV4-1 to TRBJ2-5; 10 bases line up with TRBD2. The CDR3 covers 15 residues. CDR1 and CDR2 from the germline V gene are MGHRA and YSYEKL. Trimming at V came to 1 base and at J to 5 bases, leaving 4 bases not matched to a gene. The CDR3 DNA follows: TGCGCCAGCAGCCAAGTGCTAGCGGGAGCGGAGACCCAGTACTTC. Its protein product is CASSQVLAGAETQYF.